The clone carrying this T cell receptor beta chain was found many times. Its specificity is unknown. V lost 4 bases and J lost 1, with 11 bases in between. This CDR3 comprises 13 residues. The germline gives CDR1 GTSNPN, CDR2 SVGIG (reference sequence). The study defined stable Graves' hyperthyroidism as no ophthalmopathy progression within 18 months. Exclusion of a patient resulted from uncontrolled infection, other autoimmune disease, pregnancy or lactation. The data were taken from a study of T cells in Graves' hyperthyroidism and ophthalmopathy. Study findings and constraints: Most thyroid clonotypes expanded above 0.001 appeared in blood too.

There were TCR beta CDR3 regions amplified from RNA transcripts. The HTBI set primed first-round TCR CDR3 RT-PCR. TCRdb redid the calling of the multiplex PCR reads with MiXCR, one entry per CDR3 protein. The data show fewer than 650,000 distinct CDR3 sequences, 14% seen once. This clonotype originated in a woman aged 40 to 55 with Graves' hyperthyroidism. Sequenced material: blood. The rearrangement joins TRBV30 to TRBJ2-7; a weak D match, TRBD2 (5 bases). CDR3 residues: CAWTFPGSYEQYF. In nucleotides, the CDR3 is TGTGCCTGGACTTTTCCGGGATCCTACGAGCAGTACTTC.